These 17 T cell receptor beta chains were sequenced from one sample in a study of blood T cell repertoires in COVID-19. Measured with immunoSEQ multiplex PCR; TCRdb has only the in-frame clones, and not every one. This sample has about 230,000 clones, with roughly 86% found just once. Sequences were obtained from PBMCs or T cells enriched from blood (not recorded which). The receptors originated from a woman under 40 with acute COVID-19.

This clone showed up just once. The chain links TRBV11-2 to TRBJ1-2; no definite D call. CDR3 size: 14 residues. Trimming removed 5 bases from V and 4 bases from J, with 14 bases in between. Germline V gene lookup returns CDR1 SGHAT and CDR2 FQNNGV. The CDR3 DNA reads TGTGCCAGCAGCCTGGTGATGGGCCTCTATGGCTACACCTTC. Protein sequence: CASSLVMGLYGYTF.

The genes are TRBV21-1 and TRBJ1-1; the tabulated D call, TRBD1, remains unverified against the DNA. TRBV21-1 is a listed pseudogene. The CDR3 loop spans 16 amino acids. CDR3 protein: CASSKEHRERDTEAFF. DNA for the CDR3: TGTGCCAGCAGCAAAGAACACAGGGAGAGGGACACTGAAGCTTTCTTT.

This chain uses TRBV7-9 with TRBJ2-1; 15 bases map to TRBD2. The V gene end was trimmed by 5 bases and the J gene end by 8 bases; junction bases not matched to a gene: 7. Germline assignment: CDR1 SEHNR and CDR2 FQNEAQ (reference sequence). The CDR3 is made up of 16 amino acids. The CDR3 loop reads CASSLGLAGGVYEQFF. As DNA, the CDR3 is TGTGCCAGCAGCCTAGGACTAGCGGGGGGGGTTTATGAGCAGTTCTTC.

Only a few counts were recorded for this clone. The chain combines TRBV2 with TRBJ2-5, with D tentatively TRBD1 (5 bases). The germline V gene has CDR1 SNHLY and CDR2 FYNNEI. The V end was cut by 5 bases, the J end by 1 base, with 14 bases between. The CDR3 is made up of 15 amino acids. Here the CDR3 reads CASSQERQPQETQYF. In nucleotides, the CDR3 is TGTGCCAGCAGTCAGGAACGACAGCCCCAAGAGACCCAGTACTTC.

The chain joins TRBV3-1 (or the pseudogene TRBV3-2) to TRBJ1-6; D possibly corresponds to TRBD1 (6 bases). CDR1 and CDR2 from the germline V gene are LGHDT and YNNKEL (reference sequence). This CDR3 contains 17 residues. The V gene lost 2 bases and the J gene lost 6 bases, with 17 bases spanning the gap. Here the CDR3 reads CASSQPLDSSLNSPLHF. CDR3 DNA: TGTGCCAGCAGCCAACCCCTGGACAGCAGCCTTAATTCACCCCTCCACTTT.

The V call is TRBV4-3, the J call TRBJ1-6, with 9 nucleotides matching TRBD1. This CDR3 region has 20 residues. Trimming took 0 bases from V and 0 from J; bases not matched to a gene: 9. CDR1 is LGHNA and CDR2 is YSLEER in the germline V gene. The CDR3 is CASSQDLGDRDSSYNSPLHF. The CDR3 DNA reads TGCGCCAGCAGCCAAGATCTTGGGGACAGGGATAGCTCCTATAATTCACCCCTCCACTTT.

The V and J genes are TRBV2 and TRBJ1-5; possibly TRBD1 for D (6 bases). The CDR3 is 14 amino acids. The V gene's germline CDR1 is SNHLY and CDR2 FYNNEI. Trimming removed 5 bases at V and 4 bases at J, with 12 bases between. This CDR3 reads CASSKDSYNQPQHF. The CDR3 bases are TGTGCCAGCAGTAAGGACAGTTATAATCAGCCCCAGCATTTT.

The chain has TRBV29-1 and TRBJ2-7; 12 bases map to TRBD1. The CDR3 has 13 amino acids. V was clipped by 3 bases and J by 5 bases; unmatched bases: 2. Germline V gene data show CDR1 as SQVTM and CDR2 as ANQGSEA. The CDR3 DNA sequence: TGCAGCGTTGAGGGACAGGGGGCTCACGAGCAGTACTTC. It specifies CSVEGQGAHEQYF.

CDR3 nucleotides: TGTGCCAGCAGCGCCGGGGGGTTGGGGAAACTGTTTTTT. Its translation is CASSAGGLGKLFF. V gene TRBV9 combines with J gene TRBJ1-4, with D perhaps matching TRBD1 (5 bases). V was trimmed by 3 bases and J by 11 bases, leaving 14 bases between them. Germline V lookup: CDR1 SGDLS, CDR2 YYNGEE. The CDR3 consists of 13 residues.

This clone was recorded only once. The V call is TRBV5-1, the J call TRBJ1-2; the D is unclear. V shed 0 bases and J shed 10 bases, with 10 bases lying between them. This CDR3 is 12 amino acids long. Germline V gene data show CDR1 as SGHRS and CDR2 as YFSETQ. CDR3 loop: CASSLGSALYTF. The CDR3 nucleotides read TGCGCCAGCAGCTTGGGTAGCGCACTCTACACCTTC.

This clone was detected once. The chain combines TRBV9 with TRBJ1-6; D gene unclear. This CDR3 comprises 15 residues. Looked up from germline, CDR1 is SGDLS and CDR2 is YYNGEE. Trimming cost V 0 bases and J 3 bases, with 7 bases left between them. The CDR3, as DNA: TGTGCCAGCAGCGTAGTGGCAGACTATAATTCACCCCTCCACTTT. Translated: CASSVVADYNSPLHF.

The V and J genes are TRBV5-6 and TRBJ2-5, with a weak D call TRBD2 (7 bases). Germline CDR1 is SGHDT and CDR2 is YYEEEE. V was shortened by 0 bases and J by 5 bases, with 17 bases between the two germline ends. This CDR3 has 16 residues. The CDR3 spells CASSLDRWGGRETQYF. CDR3 nucleotides: TGTGCCAGCAGCTTGGATCGGTGGGGGGGCCGCGAGACCCAGTACTTC.

V gene TRBV3-1 (or the pseudogene TRBV3-2) combines with J gene TRBJ2-1; 9 positions match TRBD2. CDR1 and CDR2 from the germline V gene are LGHDT and YNNKEL (reference sequence). The CDR3 totals 16 residues. Germline trimming cut 4 bases from V and 6 bases from J; bases unmatched to any gene: 10. The DNA of the CDR3 is TGTGCCAGCAGCCCGCCTGCGGGGGGGTTTGCCAATGAGCAGTTCTTC. Residues: CASSPPAGGFANEQFF.

This chain joins TRBV3-1 (or the pseudogene TRBV3-2) and TRBJ2-2; TRBD2 is a possible D gene (6 bases). The CDR3 is made up of 14 amino acids. Germline V gene lookup returns CDR1 LGHDT and CDR2 YNNKEL (reference sequence). V lost 8 bases and J lost 3, with 13 bases in between. This CDR3 reads CASSLWGDTGELFF. The CDR3 coding sequence is TGTGCCAGCTCACTATGGGGGGACACCGGGGAGCTGTTTTTT.

CDR3 in DNA: TGTGCCATCAGTGAACCCGGGACTCACTCTACCTACGAGCAGTACTTC. Translating it yields CAISEPGTHSTYEQYF. J is TRBJ2-7 and V is TRBV10-3; D possibly corresponds to TRBD2 (6 bases). Germline assignment: CDR1 ENHRY and CDR2 SYGVKD. V was trimmed by 3 bases and J by 2 bases, leaving 17 bases between them. The CDR3 has 16 amino acids.

The chain employs TRBV19 and TRBJ2-1; TRBD2 aligns across 7 bases. Germline assignment: CDR1 LNHDA and CDR2 SQIVND (reference sequence). J lost 4 bases, V lost 6 bases, and 9 bases had no gene match. The CDR3 is 15 residues long. This CDR3 is CASSSDSGSYNEQFF. CDR3 bases: TGTGCCAGTAGCAGTGATAGCGGGTCTTACAATGAGCAGTTCTTC. Supplemented by reference TRBV19 and TRBJ2-1, the full variable domain reads DGGITQSPKYLFRKEGQNVTLSCEQNLNHDAMYWYRQDPGQGLRLIYYSQIVNDFQKGDIAEGYSVSREKKESFPLTVTSAQKNPTAFYLCASSSDSGSYNEQFFGPGTRLTVL.

This sequence joins TRBV5-1 and TRBJ1-2, with a possible D match to TRBD1 (6 bases). The CDR3 is 14 residues long. V lost 0 bases to trimming and J lost 5 bases, with 11 bases between them. Germline-derived CDR1 and CDR2 are SGHRS and YFSETQ. The CDR3 region has the DNA TGCGCCAGCAGCTTGGTACAGGGAACGTATGGCTACACCTTC. This translates into CASSLVQGTYGYTF.